The 7 T cell receptor beta chains reported below all come from one sample, sequenced in a study of T cells in Graves' hyperthyroidism and ophthalmopathy. It was RNA transcripts that yielded the amplified TCR beta CDR3 regions. A set of HTBI primers served as the primers for a first-round RT-PCR of the TCR CDR3. Each CDR3 protein gets one entry after TCRdb re-called the multiplex PCR reads with MiXCR. This table has some 740,000 distinct CDR3 sequences, around 15% appearing once. The sequenced sample consisted of blood. The receptor source for this set is a woman aged 18-29 years with Graves' hyperthyroidism.

This clonotype was counted at least ten times. The chain carries TRBV24-1 and TRBJ2-7; no definite D call. CDR1 and CDR2 from the germline V gene are KGHDR and SFDVKD. The CDR3 contains 12 residues. The germline V and J ends were trimmed by 8 bases and 9 bases, with 16 bases remaining between them. The CDR3 is CATTERKRGQYF. CDR3 nucleotide sequence: TGTGCCACCACCGAAAGGAAAAGAGGGCAGTACTTC.

This clonotype was found a few times. V is TRBV28 and J is TRBJ1-3; 7 bases match TRBD1. V dropped 6 bases and J dropped 0; count of bases not matched to a gene: 14. The germline V gene has CDR1 MDHEN and CDR2 SYDVKM. The CDR3 covers 18 residues. The DNA of the CDR3 is TGTGCCAGCAGCTACATTGGGACAGCATCCTTCTCTGGAAACACCATATATTTT. It is translated as CASSYIGTASFSGNTIYF.

This clonotype has more than one count but fewer than ten. The chain recombines TRBV7-2 with TRBJ1-5; D remains ambiguous. Trimming left V 1 base short and J 0 bases short, with 13 bases between. The CDR3 sequence is 17 residues long. Germline values: CDR1 SGHTA, CDR2 FQGNSA. For the CDR3, the DNA is TGTGCCAGCAGCTTAGAATCCGGGTATTATAGCAATCAGCCCCAGCATTTT. Its translation: CASSLESGYYSNQPQHF. Based on the CDR3 plus reference TRBV7-2 and TRBJ1-5, the full variable domain is GAGVSQSPSNKVTEKGKDVELRCDPISGHTALYWYRQSLGQGLEFLIYFQGNSAPDKSGLPSDRFSAERTGGSVSTLTIQRTQQEDSAVYLCASSLESGYYSNQPQHFGDGTRLSIL.

The rearrangement uses TRBV27 and TRBJ2-1; the D gene is possibly TRBD2 (7 bases). There are 17 residues in the CDR3. Trimming stripped 3 bases from V and 8 bases from J, with 23 bases between. CDR1 is MNHEY, CDR2 SMNVEV, per germline (reference sequence). The CDR3 sequence is CASSLAPFGGAVDEQFF. CDR3 in DNA: TGTGCCAGCAGTTTGGCCCCCTTTGGGGGGGCTGTAGATGAGCAGTTCTTC.

Remarks on this clonotype: With a much larger clone just one base away, this may be a read error. The V gene is TRBV6-6, the J gene TRBJ2-7; D call uncertain. The CDR3 is made up of 13 amino acids. From germline, CDR1 is MNHNY and CDR2 SVGAGI (reference sequence). V was pared by 0 bases and J by 9 bases, with 12 bases between. The CDR3 sequence: CASSYSVLNAQYF. DNA for the CDR3: TGTGCCAGCAGTTACTCGGTCCTAAACGCGCAGTACTTC.

The chain employs TRBV4-1 and TRBJ2-6; TRBD2 matches at 7 bases. CDR1 MGHRA and CDR2 YSYEKL come from the germline V gene. Trimming cost V 1 base and J 0 bases; bases outside gene matches: 9. This CDR3 is built from 19 residues. In DNA, the CDR3 is TGCGCCAGCAGCCAAGTCTTAGCTCGCGGGAGCTCTGGGGCCAACGTCCTGACTTTC. It specifies CASSQVLARGSSGANVLTF.

On this clonotype: A read error may explain this, as a much larger clone is one base away. The missing conserved phenylalanine or tryptophan at the end of this CDR3 makes a read error likely. The gene calls are TRBV18 and TRBJ2-1; D is uncertain. Germline-derived CDR1 and CDR2 are KGHSH and LQKENI. This CDR3 comprises 15 residues. Trimming stripped 3 bases from V and 0 bases from J, with 9 bases between. CDR3 region: CASSPGYSSYNEQFV. Written as DNA, the CDR3 is TGTGCCAGCTCACCTGGATACAGCTCCTACAATGAGCAGTTCGTC.